This TCR beta chain was sequenced for a study of cytomegalovirus exposure and HLA in healthy donors. At the level of the study: The roughly 100 million unique TCR beta sequences, from about 179 million T cells, were found by an earlier analysis. General study results and limits: Later, TCR association rates were found to vary by HLA locus, highest for DRB1 and lowest for HLA-C. Earlier analysis found most TCR beta V segments productive about 87% or about 30% of the time. Looking again later, the authors saw that most CMV-associated TCR beta chains seemed HLA-restricted.

As regards this clone: Its antigen remains unknown.

Trimming removed 4 bases from V and 6 bases from J; junction bases left unmatched: 7. The CDR3 spans 15 residues. The germline V gene has CDR1 SGHVS and CDR2 FNYEAQ. PCR employed 60 Vbeta and 13 Jbeta primers. Assay: immunoSEQ multiplex PCR; the TCRdb copy retains only in-frame clones and omits some. The sample gives more than 100,000 clones, about four fifths of which show up once; less than 1.1% is in the top ten. The sample taken for sequencing was PBMCs. The chain recombines TRBV7-6 with TRBJ1-5; 9 bases are a match to TRBD1. This TCR was recovered from a male donor in good health and CMV-seronegative. DNA for the CDR3: TGTGCCAGCAGCTCCTCCCGGGACAGGGCTCAGCCCCAGCATTTT. Translation gives CASSSSRDRAQPQHF.